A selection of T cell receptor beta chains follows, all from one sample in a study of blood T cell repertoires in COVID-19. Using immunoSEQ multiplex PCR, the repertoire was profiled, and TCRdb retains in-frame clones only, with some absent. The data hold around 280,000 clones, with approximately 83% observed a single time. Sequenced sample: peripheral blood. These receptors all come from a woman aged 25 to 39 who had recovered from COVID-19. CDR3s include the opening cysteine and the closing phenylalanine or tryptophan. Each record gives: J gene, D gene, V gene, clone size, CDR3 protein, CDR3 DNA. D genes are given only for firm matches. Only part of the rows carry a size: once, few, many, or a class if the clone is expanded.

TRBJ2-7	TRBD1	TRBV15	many	CATSSMRQGEQYF	TGTGCCACCAGCAGTATGAGACAGGGCGAGCAGTACTTC
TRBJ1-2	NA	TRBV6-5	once	CASSYSRLLDYGYTF	TGTGCCAGCAGTTACTCCCGACTTTTGGACTATGGCTACACCTTC
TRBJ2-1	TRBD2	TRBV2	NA	CASIVNVGTSGTEQFF	TGTGCCAGCATTGTGAACGTCGGGACTAGCGGGACTGAGCAGTTCTTC
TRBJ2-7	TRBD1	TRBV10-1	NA	CASSESAGQGRNEQYF	TGCGCCAGCAGTGAGTCCGCGGGACAGGGGCGCAACGAGCAGTACTTC
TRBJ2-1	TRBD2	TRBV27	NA	CASSWTSGSIYEQFF	TGTGCCAGCAGTTGGACTAGCGGGAGTATCTATGAGCAGTTCTTC
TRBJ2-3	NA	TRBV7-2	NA	CASSQQLIGGSTDTQYF	TGTGCCAGCAGCCAGCAGTTGATAGGAGGGAGCACAGATACGCAGTATTTT
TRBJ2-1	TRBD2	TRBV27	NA	CASRGLAGLLDEQFF	TGTGCCAGCAGGGGACTAGCGGGACTATTGGATGAGCAGTTCTTC
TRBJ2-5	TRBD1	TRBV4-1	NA	CASSQMGQGVSQYF	TGCGCCAGCAGCCAGATGGGACAGGGAGTATCCCAGTACTTC
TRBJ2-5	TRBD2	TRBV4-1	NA	CASSPTSGGYQETQYF	TGCGCCAGCAGCCCCACTAGCGGGGGGTACCAAGAGACCCAGTACTTC
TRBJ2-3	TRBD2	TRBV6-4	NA	CASSAAGQTDTQYF	TGTGCCAGCAGTGCAGCGGGGCAAACAGATACGCAGTATTTT
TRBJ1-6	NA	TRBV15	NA	CATSRDPQGSSYNSPLHF	TGTGCCACCAGCAGAGATCCTCAGGGGAGCTCCTATAATTCACCCCTCCACTTT
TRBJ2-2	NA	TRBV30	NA	CAWSPGLLAFANTGELFF	TGTGCCTGGAGCCCCGGACTCCTAGCGTTCGCGAACACCGGGGAGCTGTTTTTT
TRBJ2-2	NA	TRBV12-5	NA	CASGLEAGRTGELFF	TGTGCTAGTGGTTTGGAGGCAGGTCGGACCGGGGAGCTGTTTTTT
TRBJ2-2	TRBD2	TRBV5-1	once	CASSGTSHRWGNTGELFF	TGCGCCAGCAGCGGGACTAGCCACCGGTGGGGAAACACCGGGGAGCTGTTTTTT
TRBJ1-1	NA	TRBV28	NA	CASSLDSVWTEAFF	TGTGCCAGCAGCCTGGACAGTGTCTGGACTGAAGCTTTCTTT
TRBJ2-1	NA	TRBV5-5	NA	CASSRKTGMDEQFF	TGTGCCAGCAGCCGTAAAACAGGGATGGACGAGCAGTTCTTC
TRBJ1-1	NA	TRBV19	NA	CASTWGPVDTEAFF	TGTGCCAGTACATGGGGGCCCGTGGACACTGAAGCTTTCTTT
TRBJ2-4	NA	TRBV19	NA	CASSIGYGSALAKNIQYF	TGTGCCAGTAGTATAGGTTACGGGTCAGCGCTAGCCAAAAACATTCAGTACTTC
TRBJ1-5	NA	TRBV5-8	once	CASSLRYGDQPQHF	TGTGCCAGCAGCTTGCGGTATGGTGATCAGCCCCAGCATTTT
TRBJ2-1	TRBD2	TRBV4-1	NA	CASSQEGGLGGANEQFF	TGCGCCAGCAGCCAAGAAGGCGGGCTCGGGGGGGCCAATGAGCAGTTCTTC
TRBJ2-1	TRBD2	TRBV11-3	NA	CASSPQGGGGNEQFF	TGTGCCAGCAGCCCACAGGGCGGGGGGGGCAATGAGCAGTTCTTC
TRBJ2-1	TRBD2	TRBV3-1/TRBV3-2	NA	CASSQDRVREGYNEQFF	TGTGCCAGCAGCCAAGATCGGGTGCGGGAGGGATACAATGAGCAGTTCTTC
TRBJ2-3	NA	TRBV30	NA	CAYRKGISTDTQYF	TGTGCCTATAGAAAGGGGATAAGCACAGATACGCAGTATTTT